These 27 T cell receptor beta chains were all obtained from the same sample, sequenced in a study of vaccination and CD4 T cells after COVID-19. The assay that was used to sequence DNA from cultured CD4+ T cells was the Oncomine TCR Beta short-read assay. TCRdb fed the PCR reads into MiXCR, producing one record per CDR3 protein. The table has around 27,000 distinct CDR3 sequences, 35% to 40% seen once. The antigens for these receptors are not known. Time point in this sample: late sampling 161 to 241 days after vaccination in three convalescent patients. Treatment specified: roughly 10-day PBMC culture with coronavirus spike peptide pools or control peptides (ViraFEST assay). The input for sequencing was CD4+ T cells from blood, cultured in vitro, taken about 7 months after SARS-CoV-2 vaccination. These receptors were taken from a human donor who had recovered from COVID-19.

This clonotype was recorded a few times. The chain joins TRBV7-2 to TRBJ2-5; 10 nucleotides align to TRBD2. V lost 3 bases to trimming and J lost 7 bases; unmatched junction nucleotides: 2. Germline V lookup: CDR1 SGHTA, CDR2 FQGNSA. CDR3 length equals 13 residues. This CDR3 is CASSFLAGGTQYF. The CDR3 region has the DNA TGTGCCAGCAGCTTCTTAGCGGGAGGGACCCAGTACTTC.

V is TRBV27 and J is TRBJ2-7; 12 nucleotides agree with TRBD2. This CDR3 comprises 17 residues. Germline V gene lookup returns CDR1 MNHEY and CDR2 SMNVEV (reference sequence). V lost 3 bases and J lost 4; bases outside the gene matches: 10. The CDR3 sequence is CASSFRTSGILGYEQYF. The CDR3 DNA reads TGTGCCAGCAGTTTTCGGACTAGCGGGATCCTGGGTTACGAGCAGTACTTC.

The chain couples TRBV2 to TRBJ1-5; D gene uncertain. This CDR3 is built from 13 residues. In germline, CDR1 is SNHLY, CDR2 FYNNEI. Trimming shortened V by 7 bases and J by 6 bases, and 13 bases separated the two germline ends. The CDR3 loop reads CASNDNVGQPQHF. The CDR3 DNA follows: TGTGCCAGCAATGACAATGTCGGTCAGCCCCAGCATTTT.

This clonotype was detected a few times. The rearrangement links TRBV7-6 to TRBJ2-5, with D hard to call. The CDR3 sequence is 13 residues long. The germline V gene has CDR1 SGHVS and CDR2 FNYEAQ. V lost 5 bases, J lost 2 bases, and 9 bases lay in between. CDR3 DNA: TGTGCCAGCAGCGCGCGTTTGCAAGAGACCCAGTACTTC. Translating it yields CASSARLQETQYF.

Points on this clonotype: A read error may produce the germline difference seen at one junction end. The chain joins TRBV20-1 to TRBJ2-3; the D is unclear. The germline V gene encodes CDR1 DFQATT and CDR2 SNEGSKA (reference sequence). This CDR3 is 13 amino acids long. This CDR3 is CSARGHRVGTQYF. CDR3 nucleotide sequence: TGCAGTGCAAGAGGTCACAGAGTGGGTACGCAGTATTTT.

This clonotype showed up just a few times. The chain has TRBV19 and TRBJ2-5, with 9 positions matching TRBD2. V lost 4 bases and J lost 5; bases outside the gene matches: 11. Germline V lookup: CDR1 LNHDA, CDR2 SQIVND (reference sequence). The CDR3 sequence is 16 residues long. The CDR3 DNA reads TGTGCCAGTAGTAGCCAGACTAGCGGTATGTGGGAGACCCAGTACTTC. Protein product: CASSSQTSGMWETQYF.

The chain uses TRBV7-9 and TRBJ1-3; no clear D. In germline, CDR1 is SEHNR, CDR2 FQNEAQ (reference sequence). The CDR3 covers 13 residues. The ends were cut back, 5 bases at V and 6 bases at J, with 11 bases in the middle. CDR3 DNA: TGTGCCAGCAGCAATGGGCCGGCAAACACCATATATTTT. It is translated as CASSNGPANTIYF.

V usage is TRBV28 and J usage is TRBJ2-7; 8 nucleotides match TRBD2. J gave up 4 bases and V 7 bases, and 12 bases lay outside the gene matches. The CDR3 loop spans 15 amino acids. Germline CDR1 reads MDHEN; CDR2 reads SYDVKM. The DNA for the CDR3 is TGTGCCAGCACCTCGGCGGGAGGAGTGGTTTACGAGCAGTACTTC. As protein: CASTSAGGVVYEQYF.

The V call is TRBV19, the J call TRBJ2-7; 7 nucleotides align to TRBD1. Per the germline V gene, CDR1 is LNHDA and CDR2 is SQIVND (reference sequence). CDR3 size: 15 residues. The junction had 6 bases not matched to a gene; V was cut back by 4 bases and J by 0 bases. The CDR3 protein is CASSRGQLSSYEQYF. Written as DNA, the CDR3 is TGTGCCAGTAGTAGGGGACAGCTAAGCTCCTACGAGCAGTACTTC.

The sample holds a few counts of this clonotype. The chain uses TRBV7-9 and TRBJ2-7; D remains ambiguous. This CDR3 has 14 residues. Germline V lookup: CDR1 SEHNR, CDR2 FQNEAQ (reference sequence). V was pared by 3 bases and J by 3 bases, with 12 bases between. As DNA, the CDR3 is TGTGCCAGCAGCTTTCCCCCGACGCACTACGAGCAGTACTTC. This gives the protein CASSFPPTHYEQYF.

This clonotype was picked up a small number of times. The chain couples TRBV11-2 to TRBJ2-5; no reliable D call. This CDR3 is built from 13 residues. CDR1 is SGHAT and CDR2 is FQNNGV in the germline V gene. V shed 2 bases and J shed 5 bases, with 9 bases lying between them. CDR3 nucleotide sequence: TGTGCCAGCAGCTTATCGGTGCGGGAGACCCAGTACTTC. It codes for CASSLSVRETQYF.

The chain recombines TRBV12-3 or TRBV12-4 with TRBJ1-6; the D is unclear. The ends were cut back, 7 bases at V and 9 bases at J, with 10 bases in the middle. There are 12 residues in the CDR3. The chain's CDR3 is CASTARGSPLHF. CDR3 DNA sequence: TGTGCCAGCACCGCACGGGGTTCACCCCTCCACTTT.

The rearrangement links TRBV20-1 to TRBJ1-2; D gene uncertain. The V and J ends lost 6 bases and 6 bases respectively, with 8 bases between them. CDR1 and CDR2 from the germline V gene are DFQATT and SNEGSKA (reference sequence). The CDR3 is 10 residues long. The CDR3 bases are TGCAGTGCCTTGCGGCATGGCTACACCTTC. It yields the protein CSALRHGYTF.

This clonotype was seen more than once but under ten times. This rearrangement joins TRBV20-1 to TRBJ2-7; D remains unclear. Germline CDR1 and CDR2: DFQATT and SNEGSKA (reference sequence). V lost 6 bases and J 0 bases, leaving 9 bases between the germline ends. The CDR3 sequence is 12 residues long. The CDR3 is CSAHLTSYEQYF. As DNA, the CDR3 is TGCAGTGCCCACCTGACCTCCTACGAGCAGTACTTC.

This clonotype was seen only a few times. This chain links TRBV6-1 with TRBJ2-1; 8 bases align to TRBD2. Trimming cost V 6 bases and J 7 bases; bases outside gene matches: 14. The CDR3 length is 16 residues. In germline, CDR1 is MNHNS, CDR2 SASEGT. DNA for the CDR3: TGTGCCAGCAGACCTGGGGGGAGCGGGAGTCGGAATGAGCAGTTCTTC. Translating it yields CASRPGGSGSRNEQFF.

V and J are TRBV20-1 and TRBJ2-7; 7 bases line up with TRBD1. The CDR3 spans 16 residues. Germline CDR1 DFQATT, CDR2 SNEGSKA (reference sequence). The V segment lost 3 bases and the J segment 0 bases; nucleotides outside the gene matches: 11. The CDR3 reads CSASGGQQTFSYEQYF. The CDR3 nucleotides are TGCAGTGCTAGTGGGGGACAGCAGACCTTCTCCTACGAGCAGTACTTC.

This CDR3 reads CASRPPRQGLTGELFF. CDR3 coding DNA: TGTGCCAGCAGACCTCCTCGACAGGGGCTCACCGGGGAGCTGTTTTTT. The V and J genes are TRBV6-1 and TRBJ2-2; 8 bases map to TRBD1. The CDR3 is 16 residues long. Germline V gene lookup returns CDR1 MNHNS and CDR2 SASEGT. V trimming: 6 bases; J trimming: 4 bases; junction bases outside the gene matches: 10.

J is TRBJ2-3 and V is TRBV6-2 or TRBV6-3; 8 nucleotides agree with TRBD1. The length of the CDR3 is 16 residues. Losses at the gene ends were 4 bases for V and 1 base for J; bases not matched to a gene: 7. Germline-derived CDR1 and CDR2 are MNHEY and SVGEGT. The CDR3 DNA is TGTGCCAGCAGTTCCGGACAGGGACTGGGCACAGATACGCAGTATTTT. As protein: CASSSGQGLGTDTQYF.

The genes are TRBV7-9 and TRBJ1-1; D unresolved. Germline V gene data show CDR1 as SEHNR and CDR2 as FQNEAQ (reference sequence). The CDR3 covers 15 residues. The ends were cut back, 5 bases at V and 0 bases at J, with 13 bases in the middle. The CDR3 reads CASSPLAFMNTEAFF. Written as DNA, the CDR3 is TGTGCCAGCAGCCCCCTTGCCTTCATGAACACTGAAGCTTTCTTT.

The sample holds one count of this clonotype. The chain carries TRBV11-2 and TRBJ2-3; tentatively, D is TRBD2 (5 bases). Germline loops: CDR1 SGHAT, CDR2 FQNNGV. There are 15 residues in the CDR3. Trimming took 2 bases from V and 0 from J, leaving 9 bases between them. DNA of the CDR3: TGTGCCAGCAGCTTATTTGGCGGGAGCACAGATACGCAGTATTTT. Encoded protein: CASSLFGGSTDTQYF. The complete variable domain, with remaining parts taken from reference TRBV11-2 and TRBJ2-3, reads EAGVAQSPRYKIIEKRQSVAFWCNPISGHATLYWYQQILGQGPKLLIQFQNNGVVDDSQLPKDRFSAERLKGVDSTLKIQPAKLEDSAVYLCASSLFGGSTDTQYFGPGTRLTVL.

This chain uses TRBV29-1 with TRBJ2-3; 8 bases are shared with TRBD1. The CDR3 runs to 13 residues. Per germline, CDR1 SQVTM and CDR2 ANQGSEA. Trimming removed 6 bases from V and 2 bases from J; junction bases left unmatched: 4. In DNA, the CDR3 is TGCAGCGTCTCCAGGGGGCCCACAGATACGCAGTATTTT. Its protein is CSVSRGPTDTQYF.

The rearrangement links TRBV18 to TRBJ1-1; the D is unclear. V lost 1 base to trimming and J lost 4 bases, with 7 bases between them. Per germline, CDR1 KGHSH and CDR2 LQKENI. The CDR3 is 13 residues long. The CDR3 coding sequence is TGTGCCAGCTCACCACAAGAAGGCACTGAAGCTTTCTTT. Translating gives CASSPQEGTEAFF.

Only a few counts were recorded for this clonotype. The chain recombines TRBV5-1 with TRBJ2-7; 7 positions match TRBD1. Trimming took 1 base from V and 2 from J; bases not matched to a gene: 3. The length of the CDR3 is 14 residues. Germline values: CDR1 SGHRS, CDR2 YFSETQ. The CDR3 nucleotides are TGCGCCAGCAGCTTGTCCGGGACAGCCTACGAGCAGTACTTC. This codes for CASSLSGTAYEQYF.

This clonotype was recorded a few times. This chain links TRBV5-4 with TRBJ2-1; TRBD2 might be the D (6 bases). The germline V gene has CDR1 SGHNT and CDR2 YYREEE (reference sequence). The V end was cut by 4 bases, the J end by 2 bases, with 16 bases between. The CDR3 extends over 16 amino acids. Here the CDR3 reads CASSPGGTYPYNEQFF. The CDR3 DNA reads as TGTGCCAGCAGCCCCGGTGGGACTTATCCCTACAATGAGCAGTTCTTC.

V and J are TRBV12-3 or TRBV12-4 and TRBJ2-7; D may be TRBD1 or TRBD2 (5 bases each). The CDR3 runs to 16 residues. Trimming pared 0 bases from V and 1 base from J, leaving 13 bases between. The CDR3 reads CASSLAGPPKSYEQYF. For the CDR3, the DNA is TGTGCCAGCAGTTTAGCGGGACCGCCGAAGTCCTACGAGCAGTACTTC.

V usage is TRBV10-3 and J usage is TRBJ2-3, with TRBD2 matching over 7 bases. The V segment lost 4 bases and the J segment 0 bases; nucleotides outside the gene matches: 1. Germline lookup yields CDR1 ENHRY and CDR2 SYGVKD. The CDR3 is made up of 14 amino acids. The chain's CDR3 is CAISVAGSTDTQYF. The CDR3 DNA reads TGTGCCATCAGTGTAGCGGGTAGCACAGATACGCAGTATTTT.

This clonotype appeared a few times. The CDR3 coding sequence is TGTGCCAGCAGCTTGGGCAGGAACACTGAAGCTTTCTTT. This gives the protein CASSLGRNTEAFF. The V call is TRBV7-2, the J call TRBJ1-1; no definite D call. Germline CDR1 reads SGHTA; CDR2 reads FQGNSA. This CDR3 contains 13 residues. The V gene lost 3 bases and the J gene lost 1 base, with 6 bases spanning the gap.